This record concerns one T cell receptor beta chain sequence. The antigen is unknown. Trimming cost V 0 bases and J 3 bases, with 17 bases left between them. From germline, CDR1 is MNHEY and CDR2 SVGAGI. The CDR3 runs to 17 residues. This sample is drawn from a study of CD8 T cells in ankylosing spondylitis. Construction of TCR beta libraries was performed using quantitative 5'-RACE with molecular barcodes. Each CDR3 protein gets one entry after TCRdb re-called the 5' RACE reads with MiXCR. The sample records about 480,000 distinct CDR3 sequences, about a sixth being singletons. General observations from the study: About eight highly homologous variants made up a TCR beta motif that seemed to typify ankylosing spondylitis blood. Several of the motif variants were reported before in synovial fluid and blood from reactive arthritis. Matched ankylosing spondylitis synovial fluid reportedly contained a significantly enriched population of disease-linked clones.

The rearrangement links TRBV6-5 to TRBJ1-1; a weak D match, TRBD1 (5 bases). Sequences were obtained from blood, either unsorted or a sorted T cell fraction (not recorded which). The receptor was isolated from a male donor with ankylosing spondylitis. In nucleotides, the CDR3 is TGTGCCAGCAGTTACTCTTTTGTCCGGGACGTGGACACTGAAGCTTTCTTT. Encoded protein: CASSYSFVRDVDTEAFF.